Shown below are 27 T cell receptor beta chains from a single sample sequenced in a study of blood T cell repertoires in COVID-19. Method: immunoSEQ multiplex PCR; TCRdb's copy keeps in-frame clones and lacks some. Among 250,000 to 350,000 clones listed, almost 90% were seen once. The sample consisted of PBMCs or T cells enriched from blood (not recorded which). These receptors all come from a young woman with acute COVID-19.

This clone was observed a few times. The chain employs TRBV5-1 and TRBJ2-1; 16 bases agree with TRBD2. The germline gives CDR1 SGHRS, CDR2 YFSETQ. The V gene end was trimmed by 4 bases and the J gene end by 8 bases; junction bases not matched to a gene: 12. This CDR3 is 18 amino acids long. This CDR3 is CASSRGLAGGTKVDEQFF. Here the CDR3 DNA reads TGCGCCAGCAGCCGGGGACTAGCGGGAGGGACGAAGGTTGATGAGCAGTTCTTC.

V and J are TRBV18 and TRBJ2-4, with 8 bases fitting TRBD2. V lost 6 bases and J lost 2; bases outside the gene matches: 9. This CDR3 has 16 residues. Germline V gene lookup returns CDR1 KGHSH and CDR2 LQKENI. Written as DNA, the CDR3 is TGTGCCAGCTCCCTACGGACTAGCACGTCCAAAAACATTCAGTACTTC. Translation gives CASSLRTSTSKNIQYF.

The CDR3 protein is CASSYSASGRTDTQYF. The CDR3 nucleotides read TGTGCCAGCAGTTACTCGGCTAGCGGGAGGACAGATACGCAGTATTTT. The gene calls are TRBV6-5 and TRBJ2-3; the match to TRBD2 covers 11 bases. The CDR3 is 16 amino acids. CDR1 is MNHEY, CDR2 SVGAGI, per germline. The J segment lost 3 bases and the V segment lost 0 bases, leaving 2 bases of the junction unmatched.

This chain uses TRBV5-6 with TRBJ2-7; 7 bases line up with TRBD1. The V segment lost 3 bases and the J segment 4 bases; nucleotides outside the gene matches: 10. Germline V gives CDR1 SGHDT, CDR2 YYEEEE. The CDR3 contains 15 residues. In DNA, the CDR3 is TGTGCCAGCAGCTGGCCCGGGGACAGCTATTACGAGCAGTACTTC. Amino acids: CASSWPGDSYYEQYF.

In its sample, this clone was seen once. This chain connects TRBV28 to TRBJ1-2; 7 positions agree with TRBD1. The V gene end was trimmed by 3 bases and the J gene end by 3 bases; junction bases not matched to a gene: 10. The CDR3 is 16 amino acids. From germline, CDR1 is MDHEN and CDR2 SYDVKM. The CDR3 nucleotides read TGTGCCAGCAGTTTTGGCTCGGGACAGCGGCACTATGGCTACACCTTC. Translation gives CASSFGSGQRHYGYTF.

This chain joins TRBV23-1 and TRBJ2-7; 10 positions agree with TRBD1. TRBV23-1 has ORF status, its function being uncertain. Germline trimming cut 2 bases from V and 3 bases from J; bases unmatched to any gene: 4. The CDR3 spans 15 residues. The CDR3 DNA sequence: TGCGCCAGCAGTCAACGGGGGGACAGGGGCTACGAGCAGTACTTC. Its translation: CASSQRGDRGYEQYF.

This chain links TRBV11-3 with TRBJ1-3; D might be TRBD1 (5 bases). This CDR3 comprises 14 residues. The ends were cut back, 5 bases at V and 5 bases at J, with 13 bases in the middle. Germline CDR1 and CDR2: SGHNT and YENEEA. This CDR3 reads CASSQDIGRNTIYF. The CDR3 DNA sequence: TGTGCCAGCAGCCAGGACATCGGTCGAAACACCATATATTTT.

CDR3 protein: CASSGLTEGEQYF. DNA for the CDR3: TGTGCCAGCAGTGGCCTTACGGAGGGCGAGCAGTACTTC. V is TRBV6-6 and J is TRBJ2-7; D may be TRBD2 (6 bases). V was trimmed by 5 bases and J by 6 bases, leaving 14 bases between them. Per the germline V gene, CDR1 is MNHNY and CDR2 is SVGAGI (reference sequence). The CDR3 has 13 amino acids.

V and J are TRBV18 and TRBJ1-2; 8 bases agree with TRBD1. Unmatched junction bases numbered 8, after V lost 0 bases and J lost 5 bases. The CDR3 length is 16 residues. From germline, CDR1 is KGHSH and CDR2 LQKENI. CDR3 sequence (DNA): TGTGCCAGCTCACCACCGGGACAGGAGTCCTCATATGGCTACACCTTC. Its translation: CASSPPGQESSYGYTF.

The rearrangement uses TRBV5-1 and TRBJ2-1; D is possibly TRBD2 (6 bases). In germline, CDR1 is SGHRS, CDR2 YFSETQ. The length of the CDR3 is 11 residues. The germline V and J ends were trimmed by 4 bases and 12 bases, with 11 bases remaining between them. This CDR3 reads CASSQEGGQFF. DNA for the CDR3: TGCGCCAGCAGCCAGGAGGGTGGGCAGTTCTTC.

The CDR3, as DNA: TGTGCCAGCAGCTTAGTGTCGGGGAACACTGAAGCTTTCTTT. This translates into CASSLVSGNTEAFF. The genes are TRBV11-1 and TRBJ1-1; D call uncertain. The CDR3 consists of 14 residues. The ends were cut back, 1 base at V and 1 base at J, with 7 bases in the middle. Germline V gene data show CDR1 as SGHAT and CDR2 as FQDESV (reference sequence).

The V gene is TRBV7-2, the J gene TRBJ1-2, with D possibly being TRBD1 (6 bases). This CDR3 comprises 15 residues. Trimming removed 1 base at V and 8 bases at J, with 17 bases between. CDR1 SGHTA and CDR2 FQGNSA come from the germline V gene. The CDR3 DNA sequence: TGTGCCAGCAGCTTAGAGGCCAGGGGAAGGATGGGCTACACCTTC. Translating it yields CASSLEARGRMGYTF.

The gene calls are TRBV11-3 and TRBJ2-7; D is perhaps TRBD1 (6 bases). V lost 5 bases and J 0 bases, leaving 8 bases between the germline ends. The CDR3 covers 13 residues. The germline CDR1 and CDR2 sequences are SGHNT and YENEEA. CDR3 nucleotide sequence: TGTGCCAGCAGCGACAGGTCCTCCTACGAGCAGTACTTC. This sequence encodes CASSDRSSYEQYF.

This clone was seen a single time. The chain couples TRBV7-2 to TRBJ1-1, with TRBD1 matching 7 bases. V was clipped by 0 bases and J by 0 bases; unmatched bases: 1. Germline CDR1 is SGHTA and CDR2 is FQGNSA. The CDR3 contains 15 residues. The CDR3: CASSLAGTVNTEAFF. DNA of the CDR3: TGTGCCAGCAGCTTAGCCGGGACAGTGAACACTGAAGCTTTCTTT. Combining the CDR3 with reference TRBV7-2 and TRBJ1-1 gives the whole variable domain GAGVSQSPSNKVTEKGKDVELRCDPISGHTALYWYRQSLGQGLEFLIYFQGNSAPDKSGLPSDRFSAERTGGSVSTLTIQRTQQEDSAVYLCASSLAGTVNTEAFFGQGTRLTVV.

This chain joins TRBV5-1 and TRBJ1-1, with 8 bases fitting TRBD1. Germline V gene data show CDR1 as SGHRS and CDR2 as YFSETQ. The junction had 1 base not matched to a gene; V was cut back by 5 bases and J by 1 base. The CDR3 has 13 residues. In DNA form, the CDR3 reads TGCGCCAGCAGGACAGGGGCGAACACTGAAGCTTTCTTT. Its protein product is CASRTGANTEAFF.

This chain uses TRBV7-2 with TRBJ1-3; 7 bases agree with TRBD1. Trimming cost V 1 base and J 7 bases; bases outside gene matches: 19. CDR1 and CDR2 (germline): SGHTA, FQGNSA. CDR3 size: 19 residues. In DNA, the CDR3 is TGTGCCAGCAGCTTAGTCGGTTTTGGGGGGACAGATTTTAGGAACACCATATATTTT. This codes for CASSLVGFGGTDFRNTIYF. Full variable domain (rest looked up from reference TRBV7-2 and TRBJ1-3): GAGVSQSPSNKVTEKGKDVELRCDPISGHTALYWYRQSLGQGLEFLIYFQGNSAPDKSGLPSDRFSAERTGGSVSTLTIQRTQQEDSAVYLCASSLVGFGGTDFRNTIYFGEGSWLTVV.

The genes are TRBV5-1 and TRBJ2-3, with 9 bases aligning to TRBD2. The length of the CDR3 is 19 residues. V was pared by 4 bases and J by 5 bases, with 20 bases of the junction left unmatched. CDR1 and CDR2 from the germline V gene are SGHRS and YFSETQ. The CDR3, as DNA: TGCGCCAGCAGCCCTAGATCAGCGCTTGGCGGGAGGGCGGTAGATACGCAGTATTTT. As protein: CASSPRSALGGRAVDTQYF.

V gene TRBV11-3 combines with J gene TRBJ1-1; D remains unclear. The V end lost 5 bases, the J end lost 10 bases, and 17 bases lay between the germline ends. The CDR3 runs to 13 residues. From germline, CDR1 is SGHNT and CDR2 YENEEA. CDR3 protein: CASSEIPSGGAFF. CDR3 DNA: TGTGCCAGCAGCGAAATCCCATCTGGAGGAGCTTTCTTT.

This clone was recorded once. V is TRBV7-9 and J is TRBJ1-4, with 10 bases that match TRBD1. V gave up 2 bases and J gave up 3 bases; unmatched junction bases: 3. The CDR3 loop spans 16 amino acids. Germline lookup yields CDR1 SEHNR and CDR2 FQNEAQ (reference sequence). The CDR3 loop is CASSLFDRGPNEKLFF. The CDR3 DNA follows: TGTGCCAGCAGCTTATTCGACAGGGGGCCTAATGAAAAACTGTTTTTT.

The chain links TRBV28 to TRBJ1-5; 10 bases map to TRBD1. This CDR3 has 15 amino acids. Germline V gives CDR1 MDHEN, CDR2 SYDVKM. Losses at the gene ends were 5 bases for V and 5 bases for J; bases not matched to a gene: 6. The chain's CDR3 is CASSGSGTGDQPQHF. The CDR3 DNA reads TGTGCCAGCAGTGGATCCGGGACAGGGGATCAGCCCCAGCATTTT.

This chain links TRBV3-1 (or the pseudogene TRBV3-2) with TRBJ1-1; TRBD1 is a possible D gene (5 bases). CDR3 length: 14 residues. Germline values: CDR1 LGHDT, CDR2 YNNKEL (reference sequence). Between the trimmed V and J ends, which lost 7 bases and 0 bases, there was a span of 12 bases. CDR3 protein: CASTLQGMNTEAFF. CDR3 coding DNA: TGTGCCAGCACCCTTCAGGGTATGAACACTGAAGCTTTCTTT.

V usage is TRBV7-2 and J usage is TRBJ2-1; D might be TRBD2 (6 bases). Germline CDR1 is SGHTA and CDR2 is FQGNSA. The CDR3 has 16 amino acids. Trimming removed 3 bases from V and 0 bases from J, with 12 bases in between. In DNA, the CDR3 is TGTGCCAGCAGCTTCTCAGCGGGTTCCTCCTACAATGAGCAGTTCTTC. Translating gives CASSFSAGSSYNEQFF.

Comment on this clone: The sample holds other DNA sequences that translate to the same CDR3. V is TRBV7-9 and J is TRBJ2-5; 7 nucleotides match TRBD1. CDR1 is SEHNR and CDR2 is FQNEAQ in the germline V gene (reference sequence). This CDR3 is built from 14 residues. J gave up 1 base and V 4 bases, and 3 bases lay outside the gene matches. This CDR3 reads CASSSGQIQETQYF. CDR3 coding DNA: TGTGCCAGCAGCTCGGGACAGATCCAAGAGACCCAGTACTTC.

This clone was picked up one time. One junction end does not reproduce the germline sequence, and a read error may be involved. V and J are TRBV11-3 and TRBJ2-7; D might be TRBD1 (6 bases). This CDR3 region has 16 residues. Germline CDR1 and CDR2: SGHNT and YENEEA. CDR3 region: CASSLVNRVNSFEQYF. The CDR3 DNA is TGTGCCAGCAGCTTAGTAAACAGGGTCAATTCCTTCGAGCAGTACTTC. Combining the CDR3 with reference TRBV11-3 and TRBJ2-7 gives the whole variable domain EAGVVQSPRYKIIEKKQPVAFWCNPISGHNTLYWYLQNLGQGPELLIRYENEEAVDDSQLPKDRFSAERLKGVDSTLKIQPAELGDSAVYLCASSLVNRVNSFEQYFGPGTRLTVT.

This rearrangement joins TRBV10-2 to TRBJ2-1, with 12 bases identical to TRBD2. The junction had 5 bases not matched to a gene; V was cut back by 0 bases and J by 2 bases. CDR1 is WSHSY and CDR2 is SAAADI in the germline V gene. This CDR3 is built from 18 residues. DNA of the CDR3: TGCGCCAGCAGTGAGTCGACAGGACTAGCGGGAACCTACAATGAGCAGTTCTTC. This translates into CASSESTGLAGTYNEQFF.

The rearrangement uses TRBV5-1 and TRBJ1-4, with 8 bases fitting TRBD1. The germline gives CDR1 SGHRS, CDR2 YFSETQ. V lost 0 bases, J lost 2 bases, and 3 bases stayed unmatched. The CDR3 spans 16 residues. The CDR3 DNA is TGCGCCAGCAGCTTGGCAGGGGGCCGCACTAATGAAAAACTGTTTTTT. Residues: CASSLAGGRTNEKLFF.

The chain uses TRBV11-1 and TRBJ1-1, with unresolved D. This CDR3 comprises 13 residues. The germline V gene has CDR1 SGHAT and CDR2 FQDESV (reference sequence). V lost 5 bases and J 0 bases, leaving 7 bases between the germline ends. The CDR3 DNA reads TGTGCCAGCAGCCAATCAGTGAACACTGAAGCTTTCTTT. Translated, it gives CASSQSVNTEAFF.